This is a list of T cell receptor beta chains from one sample in a study of post-analysis software for immune sequencing data. TCRdb itself ran the PCR reads through MiXCR, one entry per CDR3 protein. Of 700,000 to 800,000 distinct CDR3 sequences in the sample, 25% to 30% were seen once. Sequencing was carried out using blood. These receptors all stem from a girl aged 5 to 17 with multiple sclerosis. The CDR3 runs from the conserved cysteine through the conserved F or W. A D gene is named only where the DNA matches it firmly. The size field is filled for only some rows; it gives once, few, many or a size class.

CDR3 | DNA | V | size | J | D
CATSNQQAGFPAEQFF | TGTGCCACCAGCAACCAGCAAGCGGGCTTCCCCGCGGAGCAGTTCTTC | TRBV15 | NA | TRBJ2-1 | NA
CASSRGVLGIGETQYF | TGCGCCAGCAGCCGCGGGGTCCTAGGGATAGGGGAGACCCAGTACTTC | TRBV5-1 | few | TRBJ2-5 | NA
CATSGGINYGYTF | TGTGCCACCAGCGGCGGGATTAACTATGGCTACACCTTC | TRBV15 | NA | TRBJ1-2 | NA
CASSFRSTNTEAFF | TGTGCCAGCAGTTTCCGGTCCACGAACACTGAAGCTTTCTTT | TRBV12-3/TRBV12-4 | NA | TRBJ1-1 | NA
CAISDYPHYEQFF | TGTGCCATCAGTGATTACCCCCACTATGAGCAGTTCTTC | TRBV10-3 | many | TRBJ2-1 | NA
CSVEKSRGDYGYTF | TGCAGCGTTGAAAAGTCCAGGGGAGACTATGGCTACACCTTC | TRBV29-1 | few | TRBJ1-2 | NA
CASSNSAGELFF | TGTGCCAGCAGTAACTCAGCCGGGGAGCTGTTTTTT | TRBV27 | NA | TRBJ2-2 | NA
CASSLADRYNEQFF | TGTGCCAGCAGCTTAGCGGACCGCTACAATGAGCAGTTCTTC | TRBV7-2 | few | TRBJ2-1 | NA
CASSLAGTSGSITRAYEQYF | TGTGCCAGCAGCTTAGCGGGGACTAGCGGGAGTATTACTCGGGCCTACGAGCAGTACTTC | TRBV7-9 | NA | TRBJ2-7 | TRBD2
CASSRIQGTLRTPNTEAFF | TGCGCCAGCAGCCGGATTCAGGGGACCTTGAGAACTCCGAACACTGAAGCTTTCTTT | TRBV4-1 | few | TRBJ1-1 | NA
CASSQGTGLAADTQYF | TGCGCCAGCAGCCAAGGGACGGGACTAGCGGCAGATACGCAGTATTTT | TRBV4-3 | NA | TRBJ2-3 | TRBD2
CSAIPLVSKDTQYF | TGCAGTGCTATCCCGTTAGTGTCAAAGGATACGCAGTATTTT | TRBV20-1 | NA | TRBJ2-3 | NA
CASCRSWGVYEQYF | TGTGCCAGCTGTCGTTCCTGGGGGGTGTACGAGCAGTACTTC | TRBV12-3/TRBV12-4 | NA | TRBJ2-7 | NA
CASSLHSGLAGDYEQYF | TGTGCCAGCAGCCTCCATTCGGGACTAGCGGGGGATTACGAGCAGTACTTC | TRBV7-2 | few | TRBJ2-7 | TRBD2
CSARPPLYQPQHF | TGCAGTGCTAGGCCCCCTCTCTATCAGCCCCAGCATTTT | TRBV20-1 | NA | TRBJ1-5 | NA
CASSWTDSTDTQYF | TGCGCCAGCAGCTGGACAGACAGCACAGATACGCAGTATTTT | TRBV5-1 | few | TRBJ2-3 | NA
CASSSDPMGLEDTQYF | TGTGCCAGCAGCTCCGATCCTATGGGGTTGGAGGATACGCAGTATTTT | TRBV7-6 | few | TRBJ2-3 | NA
CSVGSNQPQHF | TGCAGCGTTGGTAGCAATCAGCCCCAGCATTTT | TRBV29-1 | NA | TRBJ1-5 | NA
CASSPWEGLMNTEAFF | TGTGCCAGCAGCCCCTGGGAGGGACTAATGAACACTGAAGCTTTCTTT | TRBV7-9 | NA | TRBJ1-1 | NA
CASSSDWGETQYF | TGTGCCAGCAGCTCCGATTGGGGGGAGACCCAGTACTTC | TRBV7-2 | NA | TRBJ2-5 | NA
CASSLGDRAEETQYF | TGCGCCAGCAGCTTGGGAGACAGGGCTGAAGAGACCCAGTACTTC | TRBV5-1 | few | TRBJ2-5 | TRBD1
CASSRAENYGYTF | TGTGCCAGCAGCCGAGCGGAGAACTATGGCTACACCTTC | TRBV9 | NA | TRBJ1-2 | NA
CASSRVVSPRYEQYF | TGCGCCAGCAGCCGCGTCGTCAGTCCCCGCTACGAGCAGTACTTC | TRBV4-3 | many | TRBJ2-7 | NA